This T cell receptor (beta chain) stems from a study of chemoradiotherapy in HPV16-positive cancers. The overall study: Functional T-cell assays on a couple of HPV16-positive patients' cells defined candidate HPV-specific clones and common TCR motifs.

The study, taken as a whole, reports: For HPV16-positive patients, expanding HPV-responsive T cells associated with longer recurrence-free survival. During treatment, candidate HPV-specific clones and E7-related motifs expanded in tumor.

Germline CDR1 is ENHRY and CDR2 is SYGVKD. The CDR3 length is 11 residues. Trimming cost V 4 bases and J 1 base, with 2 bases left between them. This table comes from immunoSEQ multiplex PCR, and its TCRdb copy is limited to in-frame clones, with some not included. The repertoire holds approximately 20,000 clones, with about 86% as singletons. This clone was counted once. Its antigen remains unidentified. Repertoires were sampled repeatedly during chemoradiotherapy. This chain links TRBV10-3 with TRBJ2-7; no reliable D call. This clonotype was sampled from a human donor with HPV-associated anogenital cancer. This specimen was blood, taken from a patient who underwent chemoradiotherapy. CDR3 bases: TGTGCCATCAGTGGGTCCTACGAGCAGTACTTC. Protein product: CAISGSYEQYF.